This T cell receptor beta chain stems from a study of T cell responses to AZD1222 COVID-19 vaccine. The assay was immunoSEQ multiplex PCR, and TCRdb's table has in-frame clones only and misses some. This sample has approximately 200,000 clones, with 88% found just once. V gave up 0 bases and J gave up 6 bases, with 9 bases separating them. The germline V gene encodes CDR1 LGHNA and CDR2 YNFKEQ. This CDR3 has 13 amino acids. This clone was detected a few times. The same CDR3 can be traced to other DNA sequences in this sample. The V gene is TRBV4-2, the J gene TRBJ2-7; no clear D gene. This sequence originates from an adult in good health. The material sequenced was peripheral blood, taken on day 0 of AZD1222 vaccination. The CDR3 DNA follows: TGTGCCAGCAGCCAAGATAGATCTACCGAGCAGTACTTC. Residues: CASSQDRSTEQYF.